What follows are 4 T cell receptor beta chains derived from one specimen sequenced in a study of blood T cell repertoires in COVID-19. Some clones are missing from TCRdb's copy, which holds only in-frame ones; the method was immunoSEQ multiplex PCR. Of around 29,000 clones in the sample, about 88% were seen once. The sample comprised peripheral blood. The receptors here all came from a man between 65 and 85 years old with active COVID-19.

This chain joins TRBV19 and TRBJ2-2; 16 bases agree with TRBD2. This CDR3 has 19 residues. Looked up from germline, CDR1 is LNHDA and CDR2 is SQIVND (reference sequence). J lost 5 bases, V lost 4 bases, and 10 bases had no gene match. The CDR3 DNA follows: TGTGCCAGTAGTAGCGGGACTAGCGGGAGGGCGAGATGGACCGGGGAGCTGTTTTTT. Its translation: CASSSGTSGRARWTGELFF.

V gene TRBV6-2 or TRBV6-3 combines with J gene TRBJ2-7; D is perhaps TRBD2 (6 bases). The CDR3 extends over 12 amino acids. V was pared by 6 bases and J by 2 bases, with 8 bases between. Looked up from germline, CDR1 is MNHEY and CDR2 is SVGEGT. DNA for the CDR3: TGTGCCAGCAGCTCGGGGGCCTACGAGCAGTACTTC. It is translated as CASSSGAYEQYF.

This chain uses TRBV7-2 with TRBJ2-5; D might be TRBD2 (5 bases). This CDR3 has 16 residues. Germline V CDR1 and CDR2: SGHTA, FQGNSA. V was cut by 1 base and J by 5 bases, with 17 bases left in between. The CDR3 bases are TGTGCCAGCAGCTTAGGACGGGGTTTGATCACGGAGACCCAGTACTTC. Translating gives CASSLGRGLITETQYF.

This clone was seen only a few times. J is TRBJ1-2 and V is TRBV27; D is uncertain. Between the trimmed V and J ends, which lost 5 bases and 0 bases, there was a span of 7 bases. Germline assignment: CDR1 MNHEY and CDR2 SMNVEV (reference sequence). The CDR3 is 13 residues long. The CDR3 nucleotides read TGTGCCAGCAGTCCGTTAGCTAACTATGGCTACACCTTC. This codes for CASSPLANYGYTF.